This T cell receptor beta chain stems from a study of T cell changes during pregnancy in multiple sclerosis. Clones were read by immunoSEQ multiplex PCR, and TCRdb kept only the in-frame ones, dropping some. The data show about 57,000 clones, 85% to 95% seen once. V dropped 4 bases and J dropped 6; count of bases not matched to a gene: 17. The CDR3 has 20 residues. The germline V gene encodes CDR1 SGHNT and CDR2 YYREEE (reference sequence). The gene calls are TRBV5-4 and TRBJ2-3; 16 bases map to TRBD2. Material: CD4+ T cells from peripheral blood mononuclear cells, obtained in the third trimester of pregnancy. This receptor was obtained from a female donor with multiple sclerosis, enrolled in a pregnancy study. In DNA, the CDR3 is TGTGCCAGCAGCCCCTCACCGGGACTAGCGGGGGGGCGGTACGGGGATACGCAGTATTTT. Protein: CASSPSPGLAGGRYGDTQYF.